Listed below are T cell receptor beta chains from one sample, sequenced in a study of blood T cell repertoires in COVID-19. Clones were read by immunoSEQ multiplex PCR, and TCRdb kept only the in-frame ones, dropping some. The sample contains about 120,000 clones, approximately 87% of which appear only once. The material sequenced was peripheral blood. All receptors come from a man between 65 and 85 years old who had recovered from COVID-19. CDR3s include the opening cysteine and the closing phenylalanine or tryptophan. Fields, in order: clone size, D gene, V gene, J gene, CDR3 DNA, CDR3 protein. A D gene is named only where the DNA matches it firmly. Some rows have no size entry. The others give once, few or many, or a class for an expanded clone.

>NA|TRBD1|TRBV27|TRBJ1-5
TGTGCCAGCTCCCGGGACAGGGACGGCAATCAGCCCCAGCATTTT
CASSRDRDGNQPQHF
>NA|NA|TRBV7-9|TRBJ1-2
TGTGCCAGCAGTGAACGGGGGGGCGCAGCGGGCTACACCTTC
CASSERGGAAGYTF
>NA|NA|TRBV11-3|TRBJ2-7
TGTGCCAGCAGCCGATCACTAAACTACGAGCAGTACTTC
CASSRSLNYEQYF
>NA|NA|TRBV5-1|TRBJ1-4
TGCGCCAGCAGCCCCAGCCTAGGTAATGAAAAACTGTTTTTT
CASSPSLGNEKLFF
>NA|NA|TRBV6-5|TRBJ1-1
TGTGCCAGCAGTTACCGGGTCCCGACTCGTGAGGAAGCTTTCTTT
CASSYRVPTREEAFF
>NA|TRBD1|TRBV28|TRBJ1-1
TGTGCCAGCAGAACCGGACAGGGGGCTGACACTGAAGCTTTCTTT
CASRTGQGADTEAFF
>NA|NA|TRBV19|TRBJ2-3
TGTGCCAGTAGTATTTCGGGGATGTCAGATACGCAGTATTTT
CASSISGMSDTQYF
>once|NA|TRBV29-1|TRBJ1-2
TGCAGCGTTGACCTGTTGGGACTAGGGCTTGAAGGCTACACCTTC
CSVDLLGLGLEGYTF
>NA|TRBD1|TRBV28|TRBJ1-4
TGTGCCAGCAAACAGGGGGGTGAAAAACTGTTTTTT
CASKQGGEKLFF
>NA|NA|TRBV7-5|TRBJ1-2
TGTGCCAGAAGCCTGGGGACGCCGGGACAGGGGGGTTTTTTGGGCTATGGCTACACCTTC
CARSLGTPGQGGFLGYGYTF
>NA|NA|TRBV30|TRBJ1-2
TGTGCCTGGAGTGCGGGGGTAGGAGTCCACACCTTC
CAWSAGVGVHTF
>NA|TRBD1|TRBV5-1|TRBJ2-7
TGCGCCAGCAGCCACGGACAGGGATCCGAGCAGTACTTC
CASSHGQGSEQYF
>NA|TRBD2|TRBV5-1|TRBJ2-3
TGCGCCAGCAGCTTGGCGCTAGCGGGGACAGATACGCAGTATTTT
CASSLALAGTDTQYF
>NA|NA|TRBV6-2/TRBV6-3|TRBJ1-3
TGTGCCAGCAGTGACACATCGTACAGCTCTGGAAACACCATATATTTT
CASSDTSYSSGNTIYF
>NA|TRBD1|TRBV2|TRBJ1-1
TGTGCCAGCAGCCCCGACAGGGGAACGACTGAAGCTTTCTTT
CASSPDRGTTEAFF
>NA|NA|TRBV25-1|TRBJ1-6
TGTGCCAGCAGTGAATCCCCCCCAGGTTGGAATTCACCCCTCCACTTT
CASSESPPGWNSPLHF
>NA|TRBD1|TRBV7-3|TRBJ2-3
TGTGCCAGCAGCTGGACAGGGGGGAGCACAGATACGCAGTATTTT
CASSWTGGSTDTQYF
>NA|TRBD1|TRBV19|TRBJ1-5
TGTGCCAGTAGGGGACAGTTCAATCAGCCCCAGCATTTT
CASRGQFNQPQHF
>NA|TRBD1|TRBV24-1|TRBJ2-3
TGTGCCACCAGTGATTCCGGGACAGTCACAGATACGCAGTATTTT
CATSDSGTVTDTQYF
>NA|NA|TRBV4-1|TRBJ1-1
TGCGCCAGCAGCCAACAGACAAGAACGGCTGAAGCTTTCTTT
CASSQQTRTAEAFF
>NA|TRBD2|TRBV4-1|TRBJ2-1
TGCGCCAGCAGCCAATCACAATTCCCTACTAGCGGGGAGCATGAGCAGTTCTTC
CASSQSQFPTSGEHEQFF
>NA|NA|TRBV5-6|TRBJ2-2
TGTGCCAGCAGTTGGGGGGCCGGGGAGCTGTTTTTT
CASSWGAGELFF